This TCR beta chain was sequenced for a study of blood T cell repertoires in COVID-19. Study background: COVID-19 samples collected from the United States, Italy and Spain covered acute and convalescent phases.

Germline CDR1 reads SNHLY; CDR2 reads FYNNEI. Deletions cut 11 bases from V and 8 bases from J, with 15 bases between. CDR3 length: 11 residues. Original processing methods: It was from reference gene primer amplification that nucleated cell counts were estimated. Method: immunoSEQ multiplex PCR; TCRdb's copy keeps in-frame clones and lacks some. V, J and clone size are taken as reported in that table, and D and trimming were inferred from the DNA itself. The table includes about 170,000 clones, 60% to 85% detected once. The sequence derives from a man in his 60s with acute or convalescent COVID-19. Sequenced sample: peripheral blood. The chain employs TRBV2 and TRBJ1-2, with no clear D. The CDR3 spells CAGRESEGYTF. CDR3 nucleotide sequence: TGTGCCGGGAGGGAATCTGAGGGCTACACCTTC.